This TCR beta chain is drawn from a study of vaccination and CD4 T cells after COVID-19. The Oncomine TCR Beta short-read assay was applied to DNA of cultured CD4+ T cells. Via MiXCR, TCRdb re-called the PCR reads, giving one row per CDR3 protein. Here the sample spans 8,500 to 10,000 distinct CDR3 sequences, 30% to 45% being singletons. In the case of this clonotype: Antigen specificity is unknown.

This CDR3 is 17 amino acids long. V was pared by 4 bases and J by 5 bases, with 12 bases of the junction left unmatched. Germline values: CDR1 SEHNR, CDR2 FQNEAQ (reference sequence). The treatment here: roughly 10-day PBMC culture with coronavirus spike peptide pools or control peptides (ViraFEST assay). Peptide-pool expansion of antigen-specific T cells preceded TCR sequencing in ViraFEST. The specimen sequenced was CD4+ T cells from blood, cultured in vitro. The TCR was taken from a human donor who had recovered from COVID-19. The chain is built from TRBV7-9 and TRBJ2-1, with TRBD2 matching over 9 bases. CDR3 region: CASSYPRRLAVDNEQFF. DNA for the CDR3: TGTGCCAGCAGCTACCCCCGCCGACTAGCGGTGGACAATGAGCAGTTCTTC.